This T cell receptor (beta chain) was documented in a study of sequential checkpoint blockade in melanoma. Only in-frame clones appear in the TCRdb table, and some are missing; sequencing was by immunoSEQ multiplex PCR. Of 35,000 to 45,000 clones listed, roughly 84% are singletons. Sample treatment: randomized to nivolumab then ipilimumab (arm A) or the reverse (arm B). From thawed PBMCs, live CD3+CD8+ cells negative for CD19 and CD56 were sorted. Germline V CDR1 and CDR2: MNHEY, SMNVEV (reference sequence). The length of the CDR3 is 14 residues. Trimming stripped 7 bases from V and 2 bases from J, with 15 bases between.

The chain has TRBV27 and TRBJ2-7, with a possible D match to TRBD2 (7 bases). The TCR comes from a human donor with melanoma. The sample here was CD8+ T cells sorted from blood (inferred from file names), taken from a patient given nivolumab and ipilimumab in sequence. The CDR3 coding sequence is TGTGCCAGCAACCCGGGGGGCGGCCCCTACGAGCAGTACTTC. Translated: CASNPGGGPYEQYF.